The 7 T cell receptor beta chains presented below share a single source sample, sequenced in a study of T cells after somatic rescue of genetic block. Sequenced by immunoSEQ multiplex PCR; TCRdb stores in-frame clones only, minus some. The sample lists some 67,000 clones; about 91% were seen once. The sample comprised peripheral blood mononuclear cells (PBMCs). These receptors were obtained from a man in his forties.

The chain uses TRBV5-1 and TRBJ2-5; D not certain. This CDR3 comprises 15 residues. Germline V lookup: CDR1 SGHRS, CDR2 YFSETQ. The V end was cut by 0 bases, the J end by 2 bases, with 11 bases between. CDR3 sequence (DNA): TGCGCCAGCAGCTTGGCCCCCGACATACAAGAGACCCAGTACTTC. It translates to CASSLAPDIQETQYF. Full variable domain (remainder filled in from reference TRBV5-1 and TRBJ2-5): KAGVTQTPRYLIKTRGQQVTLSCSPISGHRSVSWYQQTPGQGLQFLFEYFSETQRNKGNFPGRFSGRQFSNSRSEMNVSTLELGDSALYLCASSLAPDIQETQYFGPGTRLLVL.

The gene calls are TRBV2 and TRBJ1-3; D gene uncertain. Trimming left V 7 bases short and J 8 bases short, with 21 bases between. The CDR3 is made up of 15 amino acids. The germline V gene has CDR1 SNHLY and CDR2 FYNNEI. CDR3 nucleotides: TGTGCCAGCACATCTCCCGGGTCCCTTAGGGACACCATATATTTT. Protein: CASTSPGSLRDTIYF.

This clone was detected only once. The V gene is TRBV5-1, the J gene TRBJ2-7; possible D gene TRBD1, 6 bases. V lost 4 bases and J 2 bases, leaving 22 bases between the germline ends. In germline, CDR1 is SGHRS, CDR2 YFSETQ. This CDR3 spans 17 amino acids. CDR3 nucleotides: TGCGCCAGCAGCCGGGGACCAAAAGGGGGAATCACCTACGAGCAGTACTTC. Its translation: CASSRGPKGGITYEQYF.

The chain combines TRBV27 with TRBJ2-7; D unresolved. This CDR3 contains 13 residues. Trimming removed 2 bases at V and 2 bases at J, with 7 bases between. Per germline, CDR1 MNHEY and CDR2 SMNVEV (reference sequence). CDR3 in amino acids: CASSLQVPYEQYF. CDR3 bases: TGTGCCAGCAGTTTACAGGTGCCCTACGAGCAGTACTTC.

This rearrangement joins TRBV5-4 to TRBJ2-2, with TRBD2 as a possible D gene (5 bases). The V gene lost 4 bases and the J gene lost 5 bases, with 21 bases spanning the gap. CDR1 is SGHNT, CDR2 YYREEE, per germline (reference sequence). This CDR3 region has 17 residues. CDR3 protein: CASSPPLTGLATGELFF. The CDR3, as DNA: TGTGCCAGCAGCCCGCCTTTGACGGGGTTGGCAACCGGGGAGCTGTTTTTT.

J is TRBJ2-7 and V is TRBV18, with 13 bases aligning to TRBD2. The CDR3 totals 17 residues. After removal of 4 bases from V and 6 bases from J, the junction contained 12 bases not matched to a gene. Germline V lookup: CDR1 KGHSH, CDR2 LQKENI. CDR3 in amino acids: CASSLRTSGSMSAEQYF. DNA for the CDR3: TGTGCCAGCTCACTTAGGACTAGCGGGAGTATGTCGGCCGAGCAGTACTTC.

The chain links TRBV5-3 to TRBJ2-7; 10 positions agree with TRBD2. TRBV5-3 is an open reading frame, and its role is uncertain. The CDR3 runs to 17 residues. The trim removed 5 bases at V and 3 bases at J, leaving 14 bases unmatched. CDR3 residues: CARRDFPWTSGNYEQYF. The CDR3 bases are TGTGCCAGAAGGGACTTCCCTTGGACTAGCGGAAACTACGAGCAGTACTTC.